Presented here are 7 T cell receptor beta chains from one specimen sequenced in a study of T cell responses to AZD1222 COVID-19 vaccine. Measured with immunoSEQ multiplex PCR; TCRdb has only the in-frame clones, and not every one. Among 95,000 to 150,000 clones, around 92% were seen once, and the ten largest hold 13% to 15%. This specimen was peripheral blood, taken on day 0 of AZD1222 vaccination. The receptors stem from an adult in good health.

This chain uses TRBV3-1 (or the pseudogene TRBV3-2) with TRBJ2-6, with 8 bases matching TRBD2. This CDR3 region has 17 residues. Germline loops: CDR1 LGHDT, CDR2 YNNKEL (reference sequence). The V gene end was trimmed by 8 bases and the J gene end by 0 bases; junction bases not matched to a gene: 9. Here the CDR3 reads CASSLAVGSSGANVLTF. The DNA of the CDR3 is TGTGCCAGCTCACTAGCGGTGGGGTCCTCTGGGGCCAACGTCCTGACTTTC.

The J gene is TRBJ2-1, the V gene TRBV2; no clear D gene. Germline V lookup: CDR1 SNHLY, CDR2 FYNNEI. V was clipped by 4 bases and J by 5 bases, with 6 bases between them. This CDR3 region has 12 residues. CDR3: CASSALNNEQFF. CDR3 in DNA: TGTGCCAGCAGTGCTCTGAACAATGAGCAGTTCTTC.

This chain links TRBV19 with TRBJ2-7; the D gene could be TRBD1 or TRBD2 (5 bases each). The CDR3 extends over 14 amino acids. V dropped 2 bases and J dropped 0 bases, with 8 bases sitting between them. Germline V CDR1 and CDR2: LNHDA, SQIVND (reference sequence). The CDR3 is CASSIRGTSYEQYF. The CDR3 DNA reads TGTGCCAGTAGTATACGAGGGACCTCCTACGAGCAGTACTTC.

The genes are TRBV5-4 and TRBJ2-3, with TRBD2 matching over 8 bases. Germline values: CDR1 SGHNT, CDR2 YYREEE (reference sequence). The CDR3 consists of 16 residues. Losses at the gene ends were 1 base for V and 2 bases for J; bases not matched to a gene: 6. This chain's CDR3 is CASSLMIAGPTDTQYF. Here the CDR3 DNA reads TGTGCCAGCAGCTTGATGATAGCGGGACCCACAGATACGCAGTATTTT.

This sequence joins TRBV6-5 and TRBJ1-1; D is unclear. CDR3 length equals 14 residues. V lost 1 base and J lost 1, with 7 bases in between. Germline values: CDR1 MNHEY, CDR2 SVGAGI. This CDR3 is CASSYYPGNTEAFF. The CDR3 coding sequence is TGTGCCAGCAGTTACTACCCGGGGAACACTGAAGCTTTCTTT.

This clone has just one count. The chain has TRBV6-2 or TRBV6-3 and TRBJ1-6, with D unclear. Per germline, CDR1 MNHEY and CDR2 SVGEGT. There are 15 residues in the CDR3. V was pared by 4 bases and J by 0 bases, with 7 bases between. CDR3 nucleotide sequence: TGTGCCAGCAGTTCCCTGAGCTCCTATAATTCACCCCTCCACTTT. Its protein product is CASSSLSSYNSPLHF.

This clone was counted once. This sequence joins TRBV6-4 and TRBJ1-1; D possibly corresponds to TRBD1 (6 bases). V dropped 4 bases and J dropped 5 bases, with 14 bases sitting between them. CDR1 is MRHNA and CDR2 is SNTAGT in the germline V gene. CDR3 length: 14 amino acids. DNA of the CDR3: TGTGCCAGCAGTGCTACGGGGGGCACGACTGAAGCTTTCTTT. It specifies CASSATGGTTEAFF.